The table lists the clone carrying this T cell receptor (beta chain) with many counts. The entry originates in a study of T cells in Graves' hyperthyroidism and ophthalmopathy. CDR1 is MNHEY, CDR2 SMNVEV, per germline (reference sequence). J lost 7 bases, V lost 6 bases, and 11 bases had no gene match. The CDR3 totals 14 residues. The source material, RNA transcripts, was used to amplify TCR beta CDR3 regions. Using the HTBI primer set, a first-round RT-PCR was run on the TCR CDR3. TCRdb redid the calling of the multiplex PCR reads with MiXCR, one entry per CDR3 protein. The sample contains hundreds of thousands of distinct CDR3 sequences, 11% to 15% of which appear only once. Stable disease denoted Graves' hyperthyroidism without ophthalmopathy progression within 18 months. Aged 18 to 65, the patients had hyperthyroidism that was newly diagnosed and had lasted under 2 months. Not enrolled were patients with uncontrolled infection, other autoimmune disease, pregnancy or lactation.

The chain combines TRBV27 with TRBJ1-1; 7 bases match TRBD1. The receptor's source is a woman between 18 and 29 years old with Graves' hyperthyroidism. Sequencing was performed on blood. The CDR3, as DNA: TGTGCCAGCAGGGCAGGGGGAGTATTTGGTGAAGCTTTCTTT. Translating it yields CASRAGGVFGEAFF.